Listed here are 9 T cell receptor beta chains from one sample, sequenced in a study of cytomegalovirus exposure and HLA in healthy donors. The PCR used 60 Vbeta and 13 Jbeta primers. Generated by immunoSEQ multiplex PCR, the TCRdb table keeps only in-frame clones and is missing some. The data hold fewer than 250,000 clones, with 65% to 80% observed a single time. Specimen: PBMCs. These receptors originate from a man in his forties in good health and CMV-seronegative.

V usage is TRBV4-1 and J usage is TRBJ2-7; the match to TRBD2 covers 14 bases. This CDR3 is built from 17 residues. Trimming removed 1 base from V and 7 bases from J; junction bases left unmatched: 9. Germline V gives CDR1 MGHRA, CDR2 YSYEKL. The CDR3 spells CASSQVPTSGRAEEQYF. The DNA of the CDR3 is TGCGCCAGCAGCCAAGTCCCGACTAGCGGGAGGGCCGAGGAGCAGTACTTC.

This clone was recorded once. This chain joins TRBV19 and TRBJ2-3, with a weak D call TRBD2 (6 bases). Trimming shortened V by 5 bases and J by 0 bases, and 18 bases separated the two germline ends. Germline V gene data show CDR1 as LNHDA and CDR2 as SQIVND (reference sequence). This CDR3 has 17 residues. This chain's CDR3 is CASSRRRGTASTDTQYF. Written as DNA, the CDR3 is TGTGCCAGTAGTCGGCGGCGGGGTACAGCTAGCACAGATACGCAGTATTTT. The whole variable domain, filled in from reference TRBV19 and TRBJ2-3, reads DGGITQSPKYLFRKEGQNVTLSCEQNLNHDAMYWYRQDPGQGLRLIYYSQIVNDFQKGDIAEGYSVSREKKESFPLTVTSAQKNPTAFYLCASSRRRGTASTDTQYFGPGTRLTVL.

V is TRBV10-3 and J is TRBJ2-1; D might be TRBD1 (5 bases). Deletions cut 5 bases from V and 7 bases from J, with 9 bases between. Looked up from germline, CDR1 is ENHRY and CDR2 is SYGVKD. This CDR3 comprises 12 residues. CDR3 protein: CAISTTDNEQFF. The CDR3 nucleotides read TGTGCCATCAGTACGACAGATAATGAGCAGTTCTTC.

This clone has just one count. This chain connects TRBV18 to TRBJ2-1, with 10 bases fitting TRBD2. The germline V gene encodes CDR1 KGHSH and CDR2 LQKENI. The CDR3 is 16 residues long. V shed 1 base, J shed 4 bases, and the junction held 4 bases outside the gene matches. The CDR3 DNA follows: TGTGCCAGCTCACCACTCCTAGCGGGAGTATACAATGAGCAGTTCTTC. This gives the protein CASSPLLAGVYNEQFF.

This CDR3 is CASSYRGRSDTQYF. The CDR3 DNA sequence: TGTGCCAGCAGCTACAGGGGCAGGTCAGATACGCAGTATTTT. This rearrangement joins TRBV2 to TRBJ2-3, with 7 nucleotides matching TRBD1. Germline lookup yields CDR1 SNHLY and CDR2 FYNNEI. Germline trimming cut 6 bases from V and 4 bases from J; bases unmatched to any gene: 7. CDR3 size: 14 residues.

The chain couples TRBV2 to TRBJ2-7; no clear D gene. The CDR3 sequence is 16 residues long. V lost 1 base and J 3 bases, leaving 16 bases between the germline ends. Germline V gives CDR1 SNHLY, CDR2 FYNNEI. The CDR3 DNA reads TGTGCCAGCAGTGAAGAATCCCTTTCGTTTCGCTACGAGCAGTACTTC. Amino acids: CASSEESLSFRYEQYF.

The chain couples TRBV19 to TRBJ1-5, with D hard to call. Per the germline V gene, CDR1 is LNHDA and CDR2 is SQIVND (reference sequence). The V end was cut by 3 bases, the J end by 0 bases, with 12 bases between. CDR3 size: 16 residues. This CDR3 is CASSMRLPASNQPQHF. DNA for the CDR3: TGTGCCAGTAGTATGCGGTTACCAGCTAGCAATCAGCCCCAGCATTTT.

In DNA form, the CDR3 reads TGCGCCAGCAGCCAAGCGGCAGGGTTTGCGCAGTACTTC. Protein sequence: CASSQAAGFAQYF. The chain joins TRBV4-1 to TRBJ2-7, with D maybe TRBD1 (5 bases). V dropped 1 base and J dropped 9 bases, with 13 bases sitting between them. The CDR3 contains 13 residues. Germline CDR1 MGHRA, CDR2 YSYEKL.

The chain uses TRBV2 and TRBJ1-1; no firm D call. The CDR3 loop spans 12 amino acids. Per the germline V gene, CDR1 is SNHLY and CDR2 is FYNNEI. V lost 8 bases to trimming and J lost 2 bases, with 9 bases between them. The CDR3 sequence: CASRDPNTEAFF. CDR3 in DNA: TGTGCCAGCCGAGATCCAAACACTGAAGCTTTCTTT.